This is a list of T cell receptor beta chains from one sample in a study of blood T cell repertoires in COVID-19. Sequencing was performed with immunoSEQ multiplex PCR; in TCRdb, only in-frame clones are kept and a portion is missing. Of about 170,000 clones in the sample, 85% to 90% were seen once. Material for sequencing was peripheral blood. These receptors all stem from a woman aged 80 or older with COVID-19, enrolled during active disease. The CDR3 runs from the conserved cysteine through the conserved F or W. Each record gives: D gene, clone size, V gene, J gene, CDR3 DNA, CDR3 protein. The D gene is left open where the match is weak. Some rows have no size entry. The others give once, few or many, or a class for an expanded clone.

>.|once|TRBV6-2/TRBV6-3|TRBJ1-6
TGTGCCAGCAGTTACTTAAGGGGTTCACCCCTCCACTTT
CASSYLRGSPLHF
>TRBD1|few|TRBV2|TRBJ2-2
TGTGCCAGCAGGGTACAGGGGGTGCCCGGGGAGCTGTTTTTT
CASRVQGVPGELFF
>TRBD2|few|TRBV6-4|TRBJ2-2
TGTGCCAGCAGTGATAGCGGGAGGGACACCGGGGAGCTGTTTTTT
CASSDSGRDTGELFF
>.|.|TRBV15|TRBJ2-5
TGTGCCACCATAAAAGGGACTCCAACGGACGAGACCCAGTACTTC
CATIKGTPTDETQYF
>.|.|TRBV24-1|TRBJ2-3
TGTGCCACCAGTGATTTGACAGACAGCACAGATACGCAGTATTTT
CATSDLTDSTDTQYF
>.|.|TRBV27|TRBJ1-1
TGTGCCAGCAGGGGGCCCCGGACGGCTGAAGCTTTCTTT
CASRGPRTAEAFF
>.|few|TRBV6-2/TRBV6-3|TRBJ2-5
TGTGCCAGCAGTTACAGTACACACGGGACATACTACCAAGAGACCCAGTACTTC
CASSYSTHGTYYQETQYF
>TRBD2|few|TRBV7-6|TRBJ2-7
TGTGCCAGCAGCTTAGGATTGCCTAGCGGCAAGAACCCCTACGAGCAGTACTTC
CASSLGLPSGKNPYEQYF
>.|.|TRBV2|TRBJ1-1
TGTGCCAGCAGTGAAGGACAGTGGAACACTGAAGCTTTCTTT
CASSEGQWNTEAFF
>.|.|TRBV7-2|TRBJ2-7
TGTGCCAGCGTACCAGGGGAGTCCTACGAGCAGTACTTC
CASVPGESYEQYF
>.|.|TRBV15|TRBJ1-6
TGTGCCACCAGCAGCGACAGACTTGGTTCACCCCTCCACTTT
CATSSDRLGSPLHF
>.|.|TRBV21-1|TRBJ1-4
TGTGCCAGCAGCCCGCAATACGGGGGTTCGACAGAAAAACTGTTTTTT
CASSPQYGGSTEKLFF
>.|.|TRBV4-3|TRBJ1-2
TGCGCCAGCAGCCGCCTCGAGGGGGGGACCCCCTCTGGCTACACCTTC
CASSRLEGGTPSGYTF
>TRBD2|.|TRBV9|TRBJ2-3
TGTGCCAGCAGCGTAGAGGGGACTAGCGGGAGAGAGGCGGATACGCAGTATTTT
CASSVEGTSGREADTQYF
>.|.|TRBV14|TRBJ2-7
TGTGCCAGCAGCCAACGTGGGGGAGGAGGTTACGAGCAGTACTTC
CASSQRGGGGYEQYF
>.|.|TRBV19|TRBJ1-6
TGTGCCACCCAAGACAGGACGGATTCACCCCTCCACTTT
CATQDRTDSPLHF
>TRBD1|.|TRBV5-6|TRBJ1-2
TGTGCCAGCAGCTTGTACCGGACAGGGGGCGACTATGGCTACACCTTC
CASSLYRTGGDYGYTF
>.|.|TRBV7-2|TRBJ2-6
TGTGCCAGCAGTCAACAGGGTCGTGGGGCCAACGTCCTGACTTTC
CASSQQGRGANVLTF
>.|.|TRBV28|TRBJ1-1
TGTGCCAGCACGGGTACTGAAGCTTTCTTT
CASTGTEAFF
>.|.|TRBV5-1|TRBJ2-7
TGCGCCAGCAGCTTGGGGGCAGGTAACTCCTACGAGCAGTACTTC
CASSLGAGNSYEQYF
>.|.|TRBV19|TRBJ2-5
TGTGCCAGTAGTACAGGCGGGGAGACCCAGTACTTC
CASSTGGETQYF
>TRBD2|.|TRBV5-1|TRBJ2-3
TGCGCCAGCAGCCCTTCTTGGCGGGAGGGCACAGATACGCAGTATTTT
CASSPSWREGTDTQYF
>.|.|TRBV5-1|TRBJ2-5
TGCGCCAGCAGCCCCAGGGATTCCGAGACCCAGTACTTC
CASSPRDSETQYF
>TRBD2|.|TRBV5-4|TRBJ2-7
TGTGCCAGCAGCTCCTGGACTAGCGGGAGCTCCTACGAGCAGTACTTC
CASSSWTSGSSYEQYF
>.|.|TRBV7-2|TRBJ2-1
TGTGCCAGCAGTGTAGACTACAGCAATGAGCAGTTCTTC
CASSVDYSNEQFF
>.|.|TRBV7-2|TRBJ1-6
TGTGCCAGCAGCTTAATGCCGTCGAGCTCCTATAATTCACCCCTCCACTTT
CASSLMPSSSYNSPLHF
>.|.|TRBV29-1|TRBJ1-1
TGCAGCGTTGAACGCAGGAACACTGAAGCTTTCTTT
CSVERRNTEAFF
>TRBD1|.|TRBV5-1|TRBJ2-7
TGCGCCAGCAGCTCCGGGACAGGAGAATACGAGCAGTACTTC
CASSSGTGEYEQYF
>TRBD1|.|TRBV5-6|TRBJ2-2
TGTGCCAGCCGGAGGACAGGAGACACCGGGGAGCTGTTTTTT
CASRRTGDTGELFF
>.|.|TRBV27|TRBJ2-7
TGTGCCAGCAGCCCCAGACAGTCCCCCTACGAGCAGTACTTC
CASSPRQSPYEQYF
>TRBD2|.|TRBV14|TRBJ2-1
TGTGCCAGCAGAGGGGGTACGGGAGGGAGCTCCTACAATGAGCAGTTCTTC
CASRGGTGGSSYNEQFF
>.|.|TRBV28|TRBJ1-2
TGTGCCAGCAGTTTACAGGGCTATGGCTACACCTTC
CASSLQGYGYTF
>TRBD1|.|TRBV19|TRBJ1-5
TGTGCCATTTCCGGGACAGGGAATCAGCCCCAGCATTTT
CAISGTGNQPQHF
>.|.|TRBV2|TRBJ1-2
TGTGCCAGTAGAGGTTCTTCTATTAACTATGGCTACACCTTC
CASRGSSINYGYTF
>.|.|TRBV25-1|TRBJ1-5
TGTGCCGGCAAGCACAGGGATGACCGCAATCAGCCCCAGCATTTT
CAGKHRDDRNQPQHF
>TRBD1|.|TRBV4-1|TRBJ1-1
TGCGCCAGCAGCCGGACAGGGCCCACTGAAGCTTTCTTT
CASSRTGPTEAFF
>.|few|TRBV3-1/TRBV3-2|TRBJ1-1
TGTGCCAGCGGTAGGGGACAGAACACTGAAGCTTTCTTT
CASGRGQNTEAFF
>TRBD1|once|TRBV7-9|TRBJ1-3
TGTGCCAGCCGGACCGGGACAGGGGGCGGAAACACCATATATTTT
CASRTGTGGGNTIYF
>.|.|TRBV3-1/TRBV3-2|TRBJ2-1
TGTGCCAGCAGCCTCCGGGACTCCGCTACCAATGAGCAGTTCTTC
CASSLRDSATNEQFF
>.|.|TRBV2|TRBJ2-3
TGTGCCAGCACCTATCGAAGTTCCGGCACAGATACGCAGTATTTT
CASTYRSSGTDTQYF
>TRBD1|.|TRBV24-1|TRBJ2-2
TGTGCCACCAGTGAAGGACAGGGAGCGAACACCGGGGAGCTGTTTTTT
CATSEGQGANTGELFF
>.|.|TRBV3-1/TRBV3-2|TRBJ1-5
TGTGCCAGCAGCCAGGGGGCTGCTCAGCCCCAGCATTTT
CASSQGAAQPQHF
>.|.|TRBV11-1|TRBJ2-3
TGTGCCAGCAGCTTAAAATTATTGGGGAGGACAGATACGCAGTATTTT
CASSLKLLGRTDTQYF
>TRBD1|.|TRBV5-1|TRBJ1-2
TGCGCCAGCACCCCACAGGGGGCTTCCTATGGCTACACCTTC
CASTPQGASYGYTF
>TRBD1|.|TRBV28|TRBJ1-3
TGTGCCAGCAGCCCCCTAGGGCAGGGGGCGGGTGGAAACACCATATATTTT
CASSPLGQGAGGNTIYF
>.|.|TRBV20-1|TRBJ2-2
TGCAGTGCTAGTATCTTATCCGGGGAGCTGTTTTTT
CSASILSGELFF
>.|.|TRBV14|TRBJ2-7
TGTGCCAGCAGCCAAGACGCGGGCAGTTTGAACTTC
CASSQDAGSLNF
>.|few|TRBV19|TRBJ2-1
TGTGCCAGTAGTAAACGGGTCGGCGACTCCTACAATGAGCAGTTCTTC
CASSKRVGDSYNEQFF
>.|once|TRBV12-3/TRBV12-4|TRBJ1-1
TGTGCCAGCAGCCAGGGTGGGGGGACTGAAGCTTTCTTT
CASSQGGGTEAFF
>.|.|TRBV19|TRBJ1-5
TGTGCCACCCGGTCCAGGGGAATTAGCAATCAGCCCCAGCATTTT
CATRSRGISNQPQHF
>.|.|TRBV6-5|TRBJ1-1
TGTGCCAGCAGTTACGGCGCGTCAGGTTCTGAAGCTTTCTTT
CASSYGASGSEAFF
>TRBD2|.|TRBV7-2|TRBJ2-3
TGTGCCAGCAGCTCCTGGACTAGCGGGTTTCCTAGCACAGATACGCAGTATTTT
CASSSWTSGFPSTDTQYF